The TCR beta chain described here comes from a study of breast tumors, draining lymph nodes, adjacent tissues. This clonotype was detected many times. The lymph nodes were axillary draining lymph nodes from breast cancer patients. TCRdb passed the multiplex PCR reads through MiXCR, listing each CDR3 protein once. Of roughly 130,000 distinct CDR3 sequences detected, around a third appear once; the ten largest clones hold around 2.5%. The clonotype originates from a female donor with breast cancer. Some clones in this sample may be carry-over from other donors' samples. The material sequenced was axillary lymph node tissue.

CDR3 sequence: CASSDSWGTSTDTQYF. The CDR3 DNA follows: TGTGCCAGCAGTGACTCGTGGGGGACTAGCACAGATACGCAGTATTTT. This chain joins TRBV6-1 and TRBJ2-3, with D tentatively TRBD2 (6 bases). CDR1 and CDR2 from the germline V gene are MNHNS and SASEGT. The CDR3 length is 16 residues. Trimming pared 3 bases from V and 0 bases from J, leaving 13 bases between.